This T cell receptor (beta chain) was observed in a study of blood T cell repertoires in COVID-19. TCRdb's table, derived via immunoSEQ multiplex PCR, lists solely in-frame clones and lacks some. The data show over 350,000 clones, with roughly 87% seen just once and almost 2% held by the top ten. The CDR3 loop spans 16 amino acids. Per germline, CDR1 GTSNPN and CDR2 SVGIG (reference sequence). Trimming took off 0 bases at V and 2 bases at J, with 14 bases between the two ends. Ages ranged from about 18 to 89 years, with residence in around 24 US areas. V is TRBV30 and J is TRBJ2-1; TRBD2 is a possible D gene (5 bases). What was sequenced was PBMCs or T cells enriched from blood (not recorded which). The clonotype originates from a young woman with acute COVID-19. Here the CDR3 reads CAWSVLAAGPYNEQFF. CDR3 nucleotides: TGTGCCTGGAGTGTACTTGCTGCGGGCCCCTACAATGAGCAGTTCTTC.